Sequencing of this T cell receptor beta chain was carried out in a study of blood T cell repertoires in COVID-19. The wider study: Acute-phase and convalescent COVID-19 samples originated in the United States, Italy and Spain. T cells, B-cell-depleted T cells, or PBMCs provided the cDNA or gDNA that served as material.

Only in-frame clones appear in the TCRdb table, and some are missing; sequencing was by immunoSEQ multiplex PCR. Of tens of thousands of clones detected, around 91% appear once; the ten largest clones hold 15% to 20%. From germline, CDR1 is MNHEY and CDR2 SVGAGI. This CDR3 has 16 amino acids. V shed 2 bases and J 6 bases; nucleotides not matched to a gene: 9. Seattle enrolled patients during active infection and tracked them longitudinally. This clonotype was sampled from a woman in her sixties or seventies with COVID-19, enrolled during active disease. The chain uses TRBV6-5 and TRBJ2-2; TRBD1 agrees at 7 bases. Input material: peripheral blood. The CDR3 sequence is CASSYPGQLIPGELFF. The CDR3 nucleotides are TGTGCCAGCAGTTACCCGGGACAGTTAATTCCCGGGGAGCTGTTTTTT.